This T cell receptor beta chain was identified during a study of regulatory T cells in long-lasting Graves disease. Findings of the study overall: Among samples with persistent disease, TRBV28, TRBJ1-2 and TRBJ2-5 were favored.

This CDR3 has 15 residues. Trimming left V 4 bases short and J 5 bases short, with 17 bases between. CDR1 is MGHRA, CDR2 YSYEKL, per germline. This clonotype has at least ten counts. The antigen is not known. The time point is: newly diagnosed GD, antithyroid drugs for less than 3 months. Preparation of the TCR library used RNA extracted from PBMCs. With iRepertoire HTBI primers and Arm-PCR of CDR3 regions, TCR beta libraries were built. Each CDR3 protein is one row after TCRdb ran MiXCR on the multiplex PCR reads. The table lists a few hundred thousand distinct CDR3 sequences, around 18% of them singletons, with 13% to 15% in the top ten. In addition, the sample was reused for a study of T cells in Graves' hyperthyroidism and ophthalmopathy. This second report adds: Patients were excluded for uncontrolled infection, other autoimmune disease, pregnancy or lactation. The model identified upcoming ophthalmopathy a median 6.5 months ahead of onset.

Sequenced material: peripheral blood mononuclear cells (PBMCs), taken at new diagnosis, from a patient treated with antithyroid drugs. The genes are TRBV4-1 and TRBJ2-5; possibly TRBD1 for D (6 bases). This sequence originates from a woman aged 30 to 39 with Graves disease. CDR3: CASSRSVSGGETQYF. In DNA form, the CDR3 reads TGCGCCAGCAGCCGCTCCGTGAGTGGGGGCGAGACCCAGTACTTC.